The rows below give T cell receptor beta chains drawn from one sample of a study of neurological immune-mediated disorders. In TCRdb, the 5' RACE reads were re-called with MiXCR into one record per CDR3 protein. Counted here are 15,000 to 20,000 distinct CDR3 sequences, around 15% occurring once; the ten biggest clones make up about an eighth. Sequenced material: PBMCs. These receptors were collected from a man in his 60s with HTLV-1-associated myelopathy (HAM/TSP). The CDR3 runs from the conserved cysteine through the conserved F or W. D genes are given only for firm matches. The size of a clone is reported for some rows only, either as once, few or many, or as a class for expanded clones.

V gene: TRBV5-8; J gene: TRBJ2-7; D gene: NA; clone size: medium-sized; CDR3 DNA: TGTGCCAGCAGCAGGGAAGATCGATACGAGCAGTACTTC; CDR3 protein: CASSREDRYEQYF
V gene: TRBV6-1; J gene: TRBJ2-7; D gene: NA; clone size: few; CDR3 DNA: TGTGCCAGCAGTGAATACGGCGAGTACGAGCAGTACTTC; CDR3 protein: CASSEYGEYEQYF
V gene: TRBV20-1; J gene: TRBJ1-2; D gene: NA; clone size: many; CDR3 DNA: TGCAGTACACGGACTATAGGCAAGGGCTATGGCTACACCTTC; CDR3 protein: CSTRTIGKGYGYTF
V gene: TRBV20-1; J gene: TRBJ2-3; D gene: TRBD2; clone size: once; CDR3 DNA: TGCAGTGCTAGTTACAGCGGGGACTCAGATACGCAGTATTTT; CDR3 protein: CSASYSGDSDTQYF
V gene: TRBV5-1; J gene: TRBJ2-5; D gene: TRBD2; clone size: many; CDR3 DNA: TGCGCCAGCAGCTTGGCGGAGGTAGCGCGGGGGGAGACCCAGTACTTC; CDR3 protein: CASSLAEVARGETQYF
V gene: TRBV20-1; J gene: TRBJ1-1; D gene: TRBD1; clone size: many; CDR3 DNA: TGCAGTGCTTTACAGGGGGTGAACACTGAAGCTTTCTTT; CDR3 protein: CSALQGVNTEAFF
V gene: TRBV5-1; J gene: TRBJ2-3; D gene: NA; clone size: many; CDR3 DNA: TGCGCCAGCAGCTCTCAGGGAGAAAGGACAGATACGCAGTATTTT; CDR3 protein: CASSSQGERTDTQYF
V gene: TRBV20-1; J gene: TRBJ1-1; D gene: TRBD1; clone size: many; CDR3 DNA: TGCAGTGCTAGCATAAACAGGGGGGGCATGAACACTGAAGCTTTCTTT; CDR3 protein: CSASINRGGMNTEAFF
V gene: TRBV29-1; J gene: TRBJ2-6; D gene: TRBD1; clone size: many; CDR3 DNA: TGCAGCGTTTTACCGGGACAGACCCCCTCTGGGGCCAACGTCCTGACTTTC; CDR3 protein: CSVLPGQTPSGANVLTF
V gene: TRBV12-3/TRBV12-4; J gene: TRBJ2-3; D gene: NA; clone size: many; CDR3 DNA: TGTGCCAGCAGTTTGTGGCGGGGTGGGGATACGCAGTATTTT; CDR3 protein: CASSLWRGGDTQYF
V gene: TRBV12-3/TRBV12-4; J gene: TRBJ2-3; D gene: TRBD2; clone size: many; CDR3 DNA: TGTGCCAGCGGCCGCTGGAGCGGGGGCACAGATACGCAGTATTTT; CDR3 protein: CASGRWSGGTDTQYF
V gene: TRBV19; J gene: TRBJ2-2; D gene: TRBD2; clone size: NA; CDR3 DNA: TGTGCCAGTAATGCGGGACTATCGCCCTGGGAGCTGTATTTT; CDR3 protein: CASNAGLSPWELYF
V gene: TRBV6-5; J gene: TRBJ1-5; D gene: NA; clone size: many; CDR3 DNA: TGTGCCAGCAGTTCAGGCAGGGGCAATCAGCCCCAGCATTTT; CDR3 protein: CASSSGRGNQPQHF
V gene: TRBV5-1; J gene: TRBJ2-7; D gene: NA; clone size: many; CDR3 DNA: TGCGCCAGCAGCCCTAGGGACCGTAACTCCTACGAGCAGTACTTC; CDR3 protein: CASSPRDRNSYEQYF
V gene: TRBV20-1; J gene: TRBJ2-5; D gene: TRBD2; clone size: many; CDR3 DNA: TGCAGTGCCCCCGGGACTAGCGGGGGGTCCCGGGAGACCCAGTACTTC; CDR3 protein: CSAPGTSGGSRETQYF
V gene: TRBV27; J gene: TRBJ1-5; D gene: NA; clone size: NA; CDR3 DNA: TGTGCCAGCAGCCGAAGCCCAGGGCATAGCAATCAGCCCCAGCATTTT; CDR3 protein: CASSRSPGHSNQPQHF
V gene: TRBV5-6; J gene: TRBJ1-6; D gene: NA; clone size: many; CDR3 DNA: TGTGCCAGCAGCTTGGTTGTCGGCCAGGGTGATTCACCCCTCCACTTT; CDR3 protein: CASSLVVGQGDSPLHF
V gene: TRBV20-1; J gene: TRBJ2-7; D gene: TRBD1; clone size: many; CDR3 DNA: TGCAGTGGCCGCGGACAGGCCTACGAGCAGTACTTC; CDR3 protein: CSGRGQAYEQYF
V gene: TRBV6-6; J gene: TRBJ1-5; D gene: NA; clone size: medium-sized; CDR3 DNA: TGTGCCAGCAGCCTCATAGGGGGCAATCAGCCCCAGCATTTT; CDR3 protein: CASSLIGGNQPQHF
V gene: TRBV20-1; J gene: TRBJ2-3; D gene: TRBD2; clone size: medium-sized; CDR3 DNA: TGCAGTGTTAGAGTGCCTAGCGGGGGGATATGGTCGGGAGCAGATACGCAGTATTTT; CDR3 protein: CSVRVPSGGIWSGADTQYF
V gene: TRBV7-2; J gene: TRBJ2-1; D gene: NA; clone size: many; CDR3 DNA: TGTGCCAGCAGCCCCGGACAGTACAATGAGCAGTTCTTC; CDR3 protein: CASSPGQYNEQFF
V gene: TRBV5-1; J gene: TRBJ2-6; D gene: NA; clone size: many; CDR3 DNA: TGCGCCAGCAGCTGGGACCCTTCTGGGGCCAACGTCCTGACTTTC; CDR3 protein: CASSWDPSGANVLTF
V gene: TRBV5-4; J gene: TRBJ2-1; D gene: NA; clone size: many; CDR3 DNA: TGTGCCAGCAGCTCACCGGCCGGGTCCTACAATGAGCAGTTCTTC; CDR3 protein: CASSSPAGSYNEQFF
V gene: TRBV5-1; J gene: TRBJ2-2; D gene: NA; clone size: many; CDR3 DNA: TGCGCCAGCAGCTCATCAAGGAGCACCGGGGAGCTGTTTTTT; CDR3 protein: CASSSSRSTGELFF
V gene: TRBV7-9; J gene: TRBJ1-1; D gene: NA; clone size: many; CDR3 DNA: TGTGCCAGCAGCTTAGTGGCAAACACTGAAGCTTTCTTT; CDR3 protein: CASSLVANTEAFF
V gene: TRBV9; J gene: TRBJ2-1; D gene: NA; clone size: NA; CDR3 DNA: TGTGCCAGCAGCGTAGGCTCCAATGAGCAGTTCTTC; CDR3 protein: CASSVGSNEQFF
V gene: TRBV6-5; J gene: TRBJ2-2; D gene: NA; clone size: many; CDR3 DNA: TGTGCCAGCAGTTGGGGGGGCCGCCACACCGGGGAGCTGTTTTTT; CDR3 protein: CASSWGGRHTGELFF
V gene: TRBV20-1; J gene: TRBJ1-4; D gene: NA; clone size: many; CDR3 DNA: TGCAGTGCTCCGGTCGGGGGGGATAATGAAAAACTGTTTTTT; CDR3 protein: CSAPVGGDNEKLFF
V gene: TRBV2; J gene: TRBJ1-1; D gene: NA; clone size: many; CDR3 DNA: TGTGCCAGCAGTGATCGCCGACAGAGCGTCGGAGCTTTCTTT; CDR3 protein: CASSDRRQSVGAFF
V gene: TRBV5-6; J gene: TRBJ2-1; D gene: NA; clone size: few; CDR3 DNA: TGTGCCAGCAGCTTCCCTAATGAGATCGAGCAGTTCTTC; CDR3 protein: CASSFPNEIEQFF
V gene: TRBV6-2/TRBV6-3; J gene: TRBJ1-5; D gene: NA; clone size: few; CDR3 DNA: TGTGCCAGCAGGGGGGTGGGTTTGGAGCAGCCCCAGCATTTT; CDR3 protein: CASRGVGLEQPQHF
V gene: TRBV25-1; J gene: TRBJ2-7; D gene: NA; clone size: many; CDR3 DNA: TGTGCCAGCAGTGAACAACCCTACGAGCAGTACTTC; CDR3 protein: CASSEQPYEQYF
V gene: TRBV20-1; J gene: TRBJ2-3; D gene: NA; clone size: many; CDR3 DNA: TGCAGTGCTAGGGGAATAGCTGTAAGCACAGATACGCAGTATTTT; CDR3 protein: CSARGIAVSTDTQYF
V gene: TRBV19; J gene: TRBJ1-4; D gene: NA; clone size: few; CDR3 DNA: TGTGCCAGTTCGCAGGGTATCCTTAATGAAAAACTGTTTTTT; CDR3 protein: CASSQGILNEKLFF
V gene: TRBV7-2; J gene: TRBJ1-3; D gene: TRBD1; clone size: many; CDR3 DNA: TGTGCCAGCAGCACGACAGGGTTGGCTGGAAACACCATATATTTT; CDR3 protein: CASSTTGLAGNTIYF
V gene: TRBV18; J gene: TRBJ1-3; D gene: TRBD1; clone size: few; CDR3 DNA: TGTGCCAGCTCCCTTAGGAGAGGGGGCGAGACTGGAAACACCATATATTTT; CDR3 protein: CASSLRRGGETGNTIYF
V gene: TRBV14; J gene: TRBJ1-2; D gene: NA; clone size: many; CDR3 DNA: TGTGCCAGCAGCCAAGATTGGTATGGCTACACCTTC; CDR3 protein: CASSQDWYGYTF
V gene: TRBV5-4; J gene: TRBJ2-5; D gene: NA; clone size: NA; CDR3 DNA: TGTGCCAGCAGCTTGGCCTCGGGATCCCGAGAGACCCAGTACTTC; CDR3 protein: CASSLASGSRETQYF
V gene: TRBV20-1; J gene: TRBJ2-1; D gene: TRBD2; clone size: many; CDR3 DNA: TGCAGTGCTAAGCGGGGGCCTGGGGATGAGCAGTTCTTC; CDR3 protein: CSAKRGPGDEQFF
V gene: TRBV5-1; J gene: TRBJ2-7; D gene: NA; clone size: medium-sized; CDR3 DNA: TGCGCCAGCACTTACGACAGCAACCCAACGAGCTCCTACGAGCAGTACTTC; CDR3 protein: CASTYDSNPTSSYEQYF